A single sample gave rise to the 12 T cell receptor beta chains below, sequenced in a study of blood T cell repertoires in COVID-19. The protocol was immunoSEQ multiplex PCR, while the TCRdb copy is restricted to in-frame clones and leaves out a portion. This table has roughly 250,000 clones, approximately 86% appearing once. Source material: PBMCs or T cells enriched from blood (not recorded which). The receptors were gathered from a woman between 50 and 59 years old who had recovered from COVID-19.

The genes are TRBV3-1 (or the pseudogene TRBV3-2) and TRBJ1-4; 8 nucleotides align to TRBD1. J gave up 7 bases and V 0 bases, and 4 bases lay outside the gene matches. This CDR3 comprises 15 residues. Germline loops: CDR1 LGHDT, CDR2 YNNKEL (reference sequence). CDR3 loop: CASSQDRTGSEKLFF. In DNA form, the CDR3 reads TGTGCCAGCAGCCAAGACCGGACAGGGAGTGAAAAACTGTTTTTT.

The V and J genes are TRBV4-3 and TRBJ1-1, with D unresolved. The CDR3 consists of 15 residues. CDR1 is LGHNA, CDR2 YSLEER, per germline. Trimming left V 4 bases short and J 1 base short, with 13 bases between. The CDR3 sequence is CASSPTSHRNTEAFF. The CDR3 bases are TGCGCCAGCAGCCCCACCTCTCATAGGAACACTGAAGCTTTCTTT.

This chain connects TRBV6-6 to TRBJ1-6; 8 positions agree with TRBD1. The ends lost 6 bases at V and 5 bases at J; junction bases unmatched: 6. In germline, CDR1 is MNHNY, CDR2 SVGAGI (reference sequence). This CDR3 region has 15 residues. The CDR3 loop reads CASRPRQGNNSPLHF. The CDR3 nucleotides read TGTGCCAGCAGGCCCCGACAGGGGAATAATTCACCCCTCCACTTT.

The genes are TRBV19 and TRBJ2-3, with 8 bases aligning to TRBD2. CDR1 is LNHDA and CDR2 is SQIVND in the germline V gene (reference sequence). The trim removed 6 bases at V and 3 bases at J, leaving 2 bases unmatched. The CDR3 loop spans 13 amino acids. CDR3 sequence (DNA): TGTGCCAGTAGACCTAGCGGGACAGATACGCAGTATTTT. Its protein is CASRPSGTDTQYF.

This clone was found a few times. The V and J genes are TRBV29-1 and TRBJ2-1; 9 nucleotides align to TRBD2. The V gene end was trimmed by 7 bases and the J gene end by 2 bases; junction bases not matched to a gene: 6. Germline V gene data show CDR1 as SQVTM and CDR2 as ANQGSEA. The CDR3 has 14 residues. The CDR3: CSAGLAGPYNEQFF. CDR3 coding DNA: TGCAGCGCCGGGCTAGCGGGACCCTACAATGAGCAGTTCTTC.

V gene TRBV27 combines with J gene TRBJ2-3; TRBD2 agrees at 12 bases. The CDR3 loop spans 15 amino acids. Losses at the gene ends were 3 bases for V and 5 bases for J; bases not matched to a gene: 3. In germline, CDR1 is MNHEY, CDR2 SMNVEV (reference sequence). Here the CDR3 reads CASSLTSGSIDTQYF. For the CDR3, the DNA is TGTGCCAGCAGTTTGACTAGCGGGAGTATAGATACGCAGTATTTT.

The genes are TRBV5-1 and TRBJ2-5; maybe TRBD1 (6 bases). In germline, CDR1 is SGHRS, CDR2 YFSETQ. V was trimmed by 4 bases and J by 1 base, leaving 20 bases between them. This CDR3 contains 17 residues. This chain's CDR3 is CASSLGIEAGAQETQYF. The CDR3 nucleotides are TGCGCCAGCAGCCTGGGAATCGAGGCAGGGGCCCAAGAGACCCAGTACTTC.

V is TRBV27 and J is TRBJ1-2, with D tentatively TRBD1 (5 bases). In germline, CDR1 is MNHEY, CDR2 SMNVEV (reference sequence). The CDR3 loop spans 14 amino acids. V lost 5 bases to trimming and J lost 1 base, with 11 bases between them. CDR3 coding DNA: TGTGCCAGCAGTCGACGACAGCTTAACTATGGCTACACCTTC. Translation gives CASSRRQLNYGYTF.

This chain joins TRBV19 and TRBJ1-2; a possible D gene is TRBD1 (5 bases). V was clipped by 4 bases and J by 4 bases, with 10 bases between them. This CDR3 has 13 amino acids. From germline, CDR1 is LNHDA and CDR2 SQIVND (reference sequence). The CDR3 reads CASSTDNPYGYTF. CDR3 nucleotide sequence: TGTGCCAGTAGTACGGACAATCCCTATGGCTACACCTTC.

The chain combines TRBV19 with TRBJ2-1; a weak D match, TRBD1 (6 bases). Germline values: CDR1 LNHDA, CDR2 SQIVND (reference sequence). The CDR3 totals 16 residues. V was cut by 4 bases and J by 4 bases, with 17 bases left in between. The CDR3 loop reads CASSRSLGALYNEQFF. Written as DNA, the CDR3 is TGTGCCAGTAGTAGGAGTTTGGGGGCCTTGTACAATGAGCAGTTCTTC.

J is TRBJ2-1 and V is TRBV9, with 7 bases that match TRBD2. V lost 3 bases and J lost 8; bases outside the gene matches: 5. From germline, CDR1 is SGDLS and CDR2 YYNGEE. This CDR3 is 13 amino acids long. In nucleotides, the CDR3 is TGTGCCAGCAGCGGGACTAGTAAGTATGAGCAGTTCTTC. As protein: CASSGTSKYEQFF.

V is TRBV6-5 and J is TRBJ1-5, with D perhaps TRBD1 (5 bases). The CDR3 contains 15 residues. Trimming took off 7 bases at V and 5 bases at J, with 18 bases between the two ends. Germline CDR1 and CDR2: MNHEY and SVGAGI. CDR3 in DNA: TGTGCCAGCATCCCGCGGGGTGGGGGTGATCAGCCCCAGCATTTT. It codes for CASIPRGGGDQPQHF.